This T cell receptor beta chain was captured by sequencing in a study of T-cell memory formation after mild COVID-19. General observations from the study: Whereas later expanders leaned CD4+, clones contracting day 15 to 85 showed a balanced CD4/CD8 makeup. There was no confirmation that second-wave clones peaking on day 37 were SARS-CoV-2 specific. In pre-infection memory, a portion of responding clones appeared, which suggested that cross-reactive memory joined.

This clonotype was seen a handful of times. Its antigen is not known. The germline CDR1 and CDR2 sequences are SGDLS and YYNGEE. The CDR3 sequence is 17 residues long. Trimming removed 0 bases at V and 0 bases at J, with 12 bases between. The 5'RACE method, run with constant-segment primers, produced TCR alpha and TCR beta cDNA libraries (carrying sample barcodes and UMIs). TCRdb reprocessed the 5' RACE reads via MiXCR and lists one record per CDR3 protein. The sample yields roughly 120,000 distinct CDR3 sequences, 15% to 20% seen once. The TCR originated in an adult woman who had mild COVID-19 (a few samples of this study predate the infection). Cell type and time point are not known. Source material: PBMCs or a T cell subset sorted from them (not recorded which). The J gene is TRBJ2-2, the V gene TRBV9; D is unresolved. This CDR3 reads CASSVEGRSANTGELFF. In DNA form, the CDR3 reads TGTGCCAGCAGCGTAGAGGGCAGGTCCGCGAACACCGGGGAGCTGTTTTTT.